The 18 T cell receptor beta chains presented below share a single source sample, sequenced in a study of shared clonotypes between healthy human individuals. Clones were sequenced by immunoSEQ multiplex PCR, and TCRdb holds only the in-frame ones, with some missing. Among about 450,000 clones listed, around 80% were seen once. Sequenced: PBMCs. These receptors all come from a woman aged 40 to 55 in good health. Some clones in this sample may be carry-over from other donors' samples.

The V gene is TRBV30, the J gene TRBJ1-5, with D tentatively TRBD1 (5 bases). The V end was cut by 1 base, the J end by 8 bases, with 9 bases between. This CDR3 is 12 amino acids long. Germline-derived CDR1 and CDR2 are GTSNPN and SVGIG (reference sequence). CDR3 nucleotide sequence: TGTGCCTGGAGTGGGCAGGGAAAGCCCCAGCATTTT. Amino acids: CAWSGQGKPQHF.

The chain links TRBV18 to TRBJ2-5, with TRBD1 identical over 9 bases. With V trimmed by 3 bases and J by 2 bases, 4 bases remained unmatched. CDR3 length: 15 residues. Germline CDR1 is KGHSH and CDR2 is LQKENI. The CDR3 spells CASSPGQGRQETQYF. CDR3 bases: TGTGCCAGCTCACCCGGACAGGGGCGGCAAGAGACCCAGTACTTC.

The chain couples TRBV7-2 to TRBJ2-7; D may correspond to TRBD1 or TRBD2 (6 bases each). The CDR3 has 15 residues. The germline V gene has CDR1 SGHTA and CDR2 FQGNSA. The V gene lost 1 base and the J gene lost 6 bases, with 16 bases spanning the gap. The CDR3 DNA is TGTGCCAGCAGCTTAGTGGGGGCTAGCGCGGGCGAGCAGTACTTC. Amino acid sequence: CASSLVGASAGEQYF.

This clone was observed a handful of times. This chain joins TRBV19 and TRBJ1-1; 8 bases match TRBD1. This CDR3 has 13 residues. Losses at the gene ends were 4 bases for V and 4 bases for J; bases not matched to a gene: 2. Germline lookup yields CDR1 LNHDA and CDR2 SQIVND (reference sequence). In nucleotides, the CDR3 is TGTGCCAGTAGTACGACAGGGGCCACTGAAGCTTTCTTT. Translating it yields CASSTTGATEAFF. Looking up the rest from reference TRBV19 and TRBJ1-1 gives the full variable domain: DGGITQSPKYLFRKEGQNVTLSCEQNLNHDAMYWYRQDPGQGLRLIYYSQIVNDFQKGDIAEGYSVSREKKESFPLTVTSAQKNPTAFYLCASSTTGATEAFFGQGTRLTVV.

This rearrangement joins TRBV27 to TRBJ2-7; tentative D call: TRBD1 (5 bases). The CDR3 runs to 12 residues. The germline V gene has CDR1 MNHEY and CDR2 SMNVEV (reference sequence). Between the trimmed V and J ends, which lost 10 bases and 2 bases, there was a span of 12 bases. The CDR3 nucleotides are TGTGCCACCCAAGGGGCAACCTACGAGCAGTACTTC. This gives the protein CATQGATYEQYF.

The chain links TRBV5-1 to TRBJ1-1; D uncertain. The V and J ends lost 1 base and 0 bases respectively, with 10 bases between them. The CDR3 extends over 15 amino acids. Germline CDR1 reads SGHRS; CDR2 reads YFSETQ. The CDR3 loop is CASSLSGNMNTEAFF. The DNA of the CDR3 is TGCGCCAGCAGCTTGTCGGGGAATATGAACACTGAAGCTTTCTTT.

The V and J genes are TRBV18 and TRBJ1-1; D perhaps matches TRBD1 (6 bases). Germline loops: CDR1 KGHSH, CDR2 LQKENI. The V gene lost 3 bases and the J gene lost 1 base, with 15 bases spanning the gap. The CDR3 sequence is 16 residues long. The CDR3 spells CASSPYSAGANTEAFF. Here the CDR3 DNA reads TGTGCCAGCTCACCCTACAGTGCGGGGGCGAACACTGAAGCTTTCTTT.

The V call is TRBV7-8, the J call TRBJ2-3; D remains ambiguous. Germline CDR1 SGHVS, CDR2 FQNEAQ. V lost 5 bases to trimming and J lost 4 bases, with 10 bases between them. This CDR3 has 13 residues. CDR3 sequence (DNA): TGTGCCAGCAGCCAGACATCCCCAGATACGCAGTATTTT. As protein: CASSQTSPDTQYF.

This clone has a handful of counts. The gene calls are TRBV9 and TRBJ2-5; a possible D gene is TRBD1 (6 bases). The germline gives CDR1 SGDLS, CDR2 YYNGEE. The V and J ends lost 3 bases and 1 base respectively, with 16 bases between them. This CDR3 is 16 amino acids long. DNA of the CDR3: TGTGCCAGCAGCGCGACTACCAGGGGCCCCCAAGAGACCCAGTACTTC. Its translation: CASSATTRGPQETQYF. Filled out from reference TRBV9 and TRBJ2-5, the complete variable domain reads DSGVTQTPKHLITATGQRVTLRCSPRSGDLSVYWYQQSLDQGLQFLIQYYNGEERAKGNILERFSAQQFPDLHSELNLSSLELGDSALYFCASSATTRGPQETQYFGPGTRLLVL.

The rearrangement joins TRBV25-1 to TRBJ2-7; 7 nucleotides match TRBD2. There are 15 residues in the CDR3. The germline V gene has CDR1 MGHDK and CDR2 SYGVNS. With 3 bases clipped from V and 6 bases from J, the junction kept 11 bases outside the gene matches. CDR3 protein: CASSDSQGGALEQYF. CDR3 coding DNA: TGTGCCAGCAGTGATAGCCAGGGAGGGGCACTCGAGCAGTACTTC.

V usage is TRBV28 and J usage is TRBJ1-1; D is uncertain. The V and J ends lost 6 bases and 1 base respectively, with 6 bases between them. Germline values: CDR1 MDHEN, CDR2 SYDVKM. The CDR3 has 12 amino acids. CDR3 sequence (DNA): TGTGCCAGCAGCTTGACGAACACTGAAGCTTTCTTT. It translates to CASSLTNTEAFF.

This clone was observed a handful of times. The gene calls are TRBV5-6 and TRBJ1-2; tentative D call: TRBD1 (6 bases). The germline V gene encodes CDR1 SGHDT and CDR2 YYEEEE. The V gene lost 4 bases and the J gene lost 6 bases, with 19 bases spanning the gap. The CDR3 is made up of 15 amino acids. CDR3 DNA sequence: TGTGCCAGCAGCGGATTCCCAGGGGAATTGGATGGCTACACCTTC. The encoded protein is CASSGFPGELDGYTF.

The chain combines TRBV5-1 with TRBJ2-1, with D possibly being TRBD1 or TRBD2 (5 bases each). Trimming left V 0 bases short and J 7 bases short, with 14 bases between. CDR3 length: 15 residues. Germline V gene sequence: CDR1 SGHRS, CDR2 YFSETQ. CDR3 amino acids: CASSLGDRWGNEQFF. In DNA form, the CDR3 reads TGCGCCAGCAGCTTGGGGGACCGCTGGGGGAATGAGCAGTTCTTC.

Of note for this clone: This same CDR3 is encoded by further DNA sequences in the sample. The chain carries TRBV5-1 and TRBJ1-3, with D possibly being TRBD1 (5 bases). The CDR3 length is 14 residues. V lost 4 bases and J 3 bases, leaving 11 bases between the germline ends. Germline CDR1 reads SGHRS; CDR2 reads YFSETQ. In DNA form, the CDR3 reads TGCGCCAGCAGCGACGGGGGAGATGGAAACACCATATATTTT. It yields the protein CASSDGGDGNTIYF. The whole variable domain, filled in from reference TRBV5-1 and TRBJ1-3, reads KAGVTQTPRYLIKTRGQQVTLSCSPISGHRSVSWYQQTPGQGLQFLFEYFSETQRNKGNFPGRFSGRQFSNSRSEMNVSTLELGDSALYLCASSDGGDGNTIYFGEGSWLTVV.

This clone showed up just a few times. The chain joins TRBV7-9 to TRBJ2-7; 7 positions agree with TRBD2. V gave up 2 bases and J gave up 0 bases; unmatched junction bases: 4. This CDR3 spans 15 amino acids. Germline V CDR1 and CDR2: SEHNR, FQNEAQ (reference sequence). CDR3 residues: CASSLTSENSYEQYF. The CDR3 DNA is TGTGCCAGCAGCTTAACTAGCGAGAACTCCTACGAGCAGTACTTC. The entire variable domain, with the rest obtained from reference TRBV7-9 and TRBJ2-7, is as follows: DTGVSQNPRHKITKRGQNVTFRCDPISEHNRLYWYRQTLGQGPEFLTYFQNEAQLEKSRLLSDRFSAERPKGSFSTLEIQRTEQGDSAMYLCASSLTSENSYEQYFGPGTRLTVT.

The V gene is TRBV5-1, the J gene TRBJ2-5, with 7 bases fitting TRBD1. This CDR3 is built from 15 residues. The V gene end was trimmed by 0 bases and the J gene end by 2 bases; junction bases not matched to a gene: 4. Germline V gene sequence: CDR1 SGHRS, CDR2 YFSETQ. The CDR3: CASSLDPGQQETQYF. CDR3 bases: TGCGCCAGCAGCTTGGATCCGGGACAGCAAGAGACCCAGTACTTC. The full variable domain, completed using reference TRBV5-1 and TRBJ2-5, is KAGVTQTPRYLIKTRGQQVTLSCSPISGHRSVSWYQQTPGQGLQFLFEYFSETQRNKGNFPGRFSGRQFSNSRSEMNVSTLELGDSALYLCASSLDPGQQETQYFGPGTRLLVL.

The chain carries TRBV7-9 and TRBJ1-2; D gene unclear. The CDR3 length is 15 residues. Germline values: CDR1 SEHNR, CDR2 FQNEAQ (reference sequence). Trimming shortened V by 5 bases and J by 8 bases, and 21 bases separated the two germline ends. CDR3 sequence (DNA): TGTGCCAGCAGCATACGCCGGGAGGGAAGGTCCGGCTACACCTTC. Translated, it gives CASSIRREGRSGYTF.

The gene calls are TRBV7-9 and TRBJ2-1; 10 positions match TRBD2. V was pared by 5 bases and J by 5 bases, with 15 bases of the junction left unmatched. This CDR3 has 18 residues. From germline, CDR1 is SEHNR and CDR2 FQNEAQ (reference sequence). CDR3 in amino acids: CASSIDRGGLAVNNEQFF. CDR3 DNA sequence: TGTGCCAGCAGCATCGACAGGGGTGGACTAGCGGTAAACAATGAGCAGTTCTTC.